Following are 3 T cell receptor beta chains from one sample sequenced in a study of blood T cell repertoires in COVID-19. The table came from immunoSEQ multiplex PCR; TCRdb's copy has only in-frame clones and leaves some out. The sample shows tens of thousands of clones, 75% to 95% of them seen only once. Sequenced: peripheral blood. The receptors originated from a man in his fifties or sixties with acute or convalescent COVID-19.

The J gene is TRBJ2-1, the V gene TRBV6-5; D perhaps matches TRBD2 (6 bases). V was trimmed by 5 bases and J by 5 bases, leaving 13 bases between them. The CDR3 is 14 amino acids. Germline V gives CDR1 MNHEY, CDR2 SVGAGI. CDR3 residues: CASSQPGLHNEQFF. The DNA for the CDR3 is TGTGCCAGCAGTCAACCGGGACTGCACAATGAGCAGTTCTTC.

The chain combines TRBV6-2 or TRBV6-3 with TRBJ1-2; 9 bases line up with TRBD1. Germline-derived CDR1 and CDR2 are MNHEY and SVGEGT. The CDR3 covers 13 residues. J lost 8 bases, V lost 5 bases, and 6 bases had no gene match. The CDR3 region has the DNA TGTGCCAGCAGTCCCGACAGGGGGATGGGCTACACCTTC. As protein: CASSPDRGMGYTF.

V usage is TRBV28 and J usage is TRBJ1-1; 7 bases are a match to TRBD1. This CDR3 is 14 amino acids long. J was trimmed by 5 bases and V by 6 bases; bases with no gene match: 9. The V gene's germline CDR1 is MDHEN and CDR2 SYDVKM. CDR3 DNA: TGTGCCAGCAGGGGGGGCAGGGGGAATACTGAAGCTTTCTTT. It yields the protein CASRGGRGNTEAFF. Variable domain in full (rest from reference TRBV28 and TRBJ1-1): DVKVTQSSRYLVKRTGEKVFLECVQDMDHENMFWYRQDPGLGLRLIYFSYDVKMKEKGDIPEGYSVSREKKERFSLILESASTNQTSMYLCASRGGRGNTEAFFGQGTRLTVV.